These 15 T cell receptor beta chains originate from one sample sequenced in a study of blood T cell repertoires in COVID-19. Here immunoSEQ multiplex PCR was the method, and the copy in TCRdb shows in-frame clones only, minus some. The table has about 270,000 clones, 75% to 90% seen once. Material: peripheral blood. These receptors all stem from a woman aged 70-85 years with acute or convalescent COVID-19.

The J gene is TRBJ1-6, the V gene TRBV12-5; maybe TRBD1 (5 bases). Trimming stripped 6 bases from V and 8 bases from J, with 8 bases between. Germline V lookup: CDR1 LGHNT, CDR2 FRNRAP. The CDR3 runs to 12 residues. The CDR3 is CASGAGDSPLHF. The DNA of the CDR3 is TGTGCTAGTGGCGCGGGGGATTCACCCCTCCACTTT. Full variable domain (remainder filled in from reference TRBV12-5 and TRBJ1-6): DARVTQTPRHKVTEMGQEVTMRCQPILGHNTVFWYRQTMMQGLELLAYFRNRAPLDDSGMPKDRFSAEMPDATLATLKIQPSEPRDSAVYFCASGAGDSPLHFGNGTRLTVT.

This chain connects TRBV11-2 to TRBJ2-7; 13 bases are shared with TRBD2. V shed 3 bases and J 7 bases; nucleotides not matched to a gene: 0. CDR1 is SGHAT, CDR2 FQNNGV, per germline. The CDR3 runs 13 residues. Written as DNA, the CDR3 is TGTGCCAGCAGCTTGGGACTAGCGGGGGAGCAGTACTTC. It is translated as CASSLGLAGEQYF.

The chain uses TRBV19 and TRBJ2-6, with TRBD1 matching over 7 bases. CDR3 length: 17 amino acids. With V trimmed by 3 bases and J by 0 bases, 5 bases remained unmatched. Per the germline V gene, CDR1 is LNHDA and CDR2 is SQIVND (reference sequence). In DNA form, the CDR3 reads TGTGCCAGTAGTATTACAGGGGCCCTCTCTGGGGCCAACGTCCTGACTTTC. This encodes CASSITGALSGANVLTF.

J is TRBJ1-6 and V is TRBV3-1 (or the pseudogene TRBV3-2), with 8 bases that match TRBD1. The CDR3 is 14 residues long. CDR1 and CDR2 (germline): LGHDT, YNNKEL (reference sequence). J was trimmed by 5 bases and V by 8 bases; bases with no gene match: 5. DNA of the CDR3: TGTGCCAGCGGGGGACAGGTTAATAATTCACCCCTCCACTTT. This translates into CASGGQVNNSPLHF.

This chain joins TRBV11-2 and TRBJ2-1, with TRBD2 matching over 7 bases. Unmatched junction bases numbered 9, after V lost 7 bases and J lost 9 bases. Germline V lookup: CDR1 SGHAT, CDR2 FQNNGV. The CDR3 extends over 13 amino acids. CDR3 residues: CASNLGGRIEQFF. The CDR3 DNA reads TGTGCCAGCAACTTGGGGGGGAGGATTGAGCAGTTCTTC.

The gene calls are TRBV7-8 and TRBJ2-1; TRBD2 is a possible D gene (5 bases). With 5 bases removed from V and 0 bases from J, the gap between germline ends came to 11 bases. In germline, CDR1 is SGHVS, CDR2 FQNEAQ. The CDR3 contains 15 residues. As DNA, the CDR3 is TGTGCCAGCAGCCGGACTTCGAGCTCCTACAATGAGCAGTTCTTC. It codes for CASSRTSSSYNEQFF.

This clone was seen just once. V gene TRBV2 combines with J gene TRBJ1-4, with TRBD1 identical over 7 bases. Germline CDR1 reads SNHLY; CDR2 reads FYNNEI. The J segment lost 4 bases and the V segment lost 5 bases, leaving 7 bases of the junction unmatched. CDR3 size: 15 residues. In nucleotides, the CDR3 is TGTGCCAGCAGTCCTAGGACAGGCATTAATGAAAAACTGTTTTTT. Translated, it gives CASSPRTGINEKLFF.

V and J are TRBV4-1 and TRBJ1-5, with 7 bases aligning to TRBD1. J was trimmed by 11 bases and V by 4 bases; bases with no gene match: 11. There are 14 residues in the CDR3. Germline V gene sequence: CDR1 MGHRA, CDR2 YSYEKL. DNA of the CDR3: TGCGCCAGCAGCCCTACACCGGACAGGATGTCCCAGCATTTT. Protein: CASSPTPDRMSQHF.

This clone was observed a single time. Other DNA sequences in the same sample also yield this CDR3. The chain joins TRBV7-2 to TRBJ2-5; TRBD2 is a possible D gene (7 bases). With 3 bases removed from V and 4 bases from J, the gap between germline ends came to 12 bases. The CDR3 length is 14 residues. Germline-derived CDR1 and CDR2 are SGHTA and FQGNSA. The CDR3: CASSFGGGRETQYF. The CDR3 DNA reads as TGTGCCAGCAGCTTTGGGGGGGGGCGAGAGACCCAGTACTTC.

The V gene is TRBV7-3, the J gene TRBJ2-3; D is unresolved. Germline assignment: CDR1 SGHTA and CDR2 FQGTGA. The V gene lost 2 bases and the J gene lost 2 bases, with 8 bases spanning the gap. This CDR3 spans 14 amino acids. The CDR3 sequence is CASSLSGFTDTQYF. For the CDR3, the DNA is TGTGCCAGCAGCTTATCAGGCTTCACAGATACGCAGTATTTT.

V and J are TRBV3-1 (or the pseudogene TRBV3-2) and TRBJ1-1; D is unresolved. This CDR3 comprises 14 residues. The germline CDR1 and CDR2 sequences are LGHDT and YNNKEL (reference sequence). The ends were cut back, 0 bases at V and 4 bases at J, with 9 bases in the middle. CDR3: CASSQDSWSTEAFF. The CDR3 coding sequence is TGTGCCAGCAGCCAAGATTCTTGGAGCACTGAAGCTTTCTTT.

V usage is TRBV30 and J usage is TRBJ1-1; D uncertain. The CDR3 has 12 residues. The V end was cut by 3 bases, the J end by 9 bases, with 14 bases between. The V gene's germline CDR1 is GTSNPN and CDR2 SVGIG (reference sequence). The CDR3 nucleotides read TGTGCCTGGAGCCCTCGTGAGGGTCAAGCTTTCTTT. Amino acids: CAWSPREGQAFF.

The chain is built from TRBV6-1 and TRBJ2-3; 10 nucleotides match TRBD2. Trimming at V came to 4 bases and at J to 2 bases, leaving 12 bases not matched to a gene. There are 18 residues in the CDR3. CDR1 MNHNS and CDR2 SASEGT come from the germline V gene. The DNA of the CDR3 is TGTGCCAGCAGTGGGCGGCTAGCGGGGGCCCCAATCACAGATACGCAGTATTTT. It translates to CASSGRLAGAPITDTQYF.

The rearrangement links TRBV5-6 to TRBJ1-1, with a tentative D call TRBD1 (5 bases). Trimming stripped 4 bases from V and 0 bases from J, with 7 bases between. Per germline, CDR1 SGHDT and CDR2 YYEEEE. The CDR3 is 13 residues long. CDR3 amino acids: CASSRQLNTEAFF. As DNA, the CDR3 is TGTGCCAGCAGCCGACAGTTGAACACTGAAGCTTTCTTT. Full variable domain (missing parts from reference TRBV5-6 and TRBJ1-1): DAGVTQSPTHLIKTRGQQVTLRCSPKSGHDTVSWYQQALGQGPQFIFQYYEEEERQRGNFPDRFSGHQFPNYSSELNVNALLLGDSALYLCASSRQLNTEAFFGQGTRLTVV.

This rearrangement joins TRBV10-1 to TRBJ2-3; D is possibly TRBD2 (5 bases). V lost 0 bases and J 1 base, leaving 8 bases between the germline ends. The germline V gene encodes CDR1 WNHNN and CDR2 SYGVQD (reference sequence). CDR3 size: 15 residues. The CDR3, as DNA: TGCGCCAGCAGTGAGTCGGTCGGGGGCACAGATACGCAGTATTTT. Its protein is CASSESVGGTDTQYF.